This T cell receptor beta chain is from a study of shared clonotypes between healthy human individuals. In the original analysis: ImmunoSEQ only sent back junction sequences with no quality scores, so filtering was done differently. Repertoires were generated with immunoSEQ multiplex PCR, while TCRdb's copy carries only in-frame clones and drops some. That table supplies the V and J calls and clone size; D and trimming were determined from the DNA. The data show over 2 million clones, about 95% seen once. The germline V gene encodes CDR1 SGDLS and CDR2 YYNGEE. The CDR3 is 16 amino acids. V was trimmed by 0 bases and J by 3 bases, leaving 15 bases between them. Naive-designated CD8 cells lacked CD45RO, were positively enriched for CCR7, and omitted terminally differentiated effector memory CD45RA+ cells.

The chain carries TRBV9 and TRBJ1-2, with a tentative D call TRBD1 (5 bases). Sequencing used naive CD8+ T cells sorted from blood. The TCR sequence derives from a man aged 18 to 30 in good health. CDR3 region: CASSVGGGDWDYGYTF. Written as DNA, the CDR3 is TGTGCCAGCAGCGTAGGGGGAGGGGACTGGGACTATGGCTACACCTTC.